The TCR beta chain under discussion was sequenced for a study of T cells in Graves' hyperthyroidism and ophthalmopathy. This CDR3 is built from 14 residues. The junction had 4 bases not matched to a gene; V was cut back by 2 bases and J by 4 bases. Per the germline V gene, CDR1 is KGHSH and CDR2 is LQKENI. Amplified TCR beta CDR3 regions came from RNA transcripts. Carried out on the TCR CDR3, a first-round RT-PCR used the HTBI primer set. MiXCR was run by TCRdb on the multiplex PCR reads, yielding one entry per CDR3 protein. This sample carries 490,000 or so distinct CDR3 sequences, 22% of them seen once, and the ten largest clones take around 47%.

The TCR sequence derives from a woman in her seventies with Graves' ophthalmopathy. Sequenced sample: blood. The chain links TRBV18 to TRBJ2-5; 7 bases line up with TRBD2. This chain's CDR3 is CASSPTGGTETQYF. As DNA, the CDR3 is TGTGCCAGCTCACCAACCGGGGGGACAGAGACCCAGTACTTC.